These 24 T cell receptor beta chains came from one sample sequenced in a study of technical replicates of blood from several donors. The assay was immunoSEQ multiplex PCR, and TCRdb's table has in-frame clones only and misses some. The repertoire holds under 85,000 clones, roughly 93% seen once, with about 0.23% in the top ten. The material sequenced was T cells isolated from PBMCs. The receptors here all came from a human donor in good health.

The chain uses TRBV5-4 and TRBJ1-1; 7 positions agree with TRBD1. The junction had 6 bases not matched to a gene; V was cut back by 5 bases and J by 5 bases. The CDR3 sequence is 13 residues long. Germline CDR1 SGHNT, CDR2 YYREEE (reference sequence). In nucleotides, the CDR3 is TGTGCCAGCAGGACGACAGGGTCAACTGAAGCTTTCTTT. Its protein is CASRTTGSTEAFF.

The chain employs TRBV7-9 and TRBJ1-1; D gene unclear. Trimming took off 1 base at V and 2 bases at J, with 8 bases between the two ends. Looked up from germline, CDR1 is SEHNR and CDR2 is FQNEAQ (reference sequence). CDR3 length: 14 amino acids. This chain's CDR3 is CASSLVSSNTEAFF. CDR3 DNA: TGTGCCAGCAGCTTAGTTTCGTCTAACACTGAAGCTTTCTTT. Full variable domain (outside the CDR3, taken from reference TRBV7-9 and TRBJ1-1): DTGVSQNPRHKITKRGQNVTFRCDPISEHNRLYWYRQTLGQGPEFLTYFQNEAQLEKSRLLSDRFSAERPKGSFSTLEIQRTEQGDSAMYLCASSLVSSNTEAFFGQGTRLTVV.

This sequence joins TRBV28 and TRBJ1-4, with D hard to call. The V end was cut by 11 bases, the J end by 8 bases, with 18 bases between. Germline CDR1 MDHEN, CDR2 SYDVKM. The CDR3 loop spans 13 amino acids. The CDR3 sequence is CAALARGQEKLFF. In DNA, the CDR3 is TGTGCCGCACTCGCCCGCGGCCAAGAAAAACTGTTTTTT.

The chain recombines TRBV18 with TRBJ2-1, with D possibly TRBD2 on 6 matching bases. V lost 2 bases and J 3 bases, leaving 14 bases between the germline ends. Germline lookup yields CDR1 KGHSH and CDR2 LQKENI. The CDR3 has 16 amino acids. The chain's CDR3 is CASSPNSGGNYNEQFF. In nucleotides, the CDR3 is TGTGCCAGCTCACCAAATTCGGGCGGGAACTACAATGAGCAGTTCTTC.

V gene TRBV6-5 combines with J gene TRBJ2-7; weak D call: TRBD2 (6 bases). With 5 bases removed from V and 3 bases from J, the gap between germline ends came to 17 bases. The CDR3 spans 15 residues. Germline CDR1 reads MNHEY; CDR2 reads SVGAGI. The CDR3 reads CASSAQRLVHYEQYF. In DNA form, the CDR3 reads TGTGCCAGCAGTGCCCAAAGACTAGTGCACTACGAGCAGTACTTC.

The chain employs TRBV10-2 and TRBJ2-7, with a tentative D call TRBD1 (6 bases). V lost 5 bases, J lost 0 bases, and 8 bases lay in between. This CDR3 contains 13 residues. Germline lookup yields CDR1 WSHSY and CDR2 SAAADI. The CDR3 bases are TGCGCCAGCAGTACGGACAGCTCCTACGAGCAGTACTTC. Amino acid sequence: CASSTDSSYEQYF.

The chain links TRBV5-4 to TRBJ1-2; 11 bases fit TRBD1. Looked up from germline, CDR1 is SGHNT and CDR2 is YYREEE (reference sequence). V shed 4 bases and J 8 bases; nucleotides not matched to a gene: 7. The CDR3 covers 14 residues. The DNA for the CDR3 is TGTGCCAGCAGCATCGGACAGGGGGCGTCCGGCTACACCTTC. It is translated as CASSIGQGASGYTF.

V and J are TRBV30 and TRBJ2-3, with TRBD2 as a possible D gene (5 bases). This CDR3 is 14 amino acids long. Germline V lookup: CDR1 GTSNPN, CDR2 SVGIG (reference sequence). Trimming cost V 4 bases and J 2 bases, with 13 bases left between them. This CDR3 reads CAWIRGGSTDTQYF. CDR3 DNA: TGTGCCTGGATCCGGGGTGGATCCACAGATACGCAGTATTTT.

This rearrangement joins TRBV9 to TRBJ2-6, with 9 bases identical to TRBD2. This CDR3 has 20 residues. The trim removed 1 base at V and 0 bases at J, leaving 11 bases unmatched. CDR1 is SGDLS, CDR2 YYNGEE, per germline. The CDR3 DNA sequence: TGTGCCAGCAGCGTATCGACTAGGAGCGGGGGGTACTCTGGGGCCAACGTCCTGACTTTC. It is translated as CASSVSTRSGGYSGANVLTF.

This clone was recorded only once. This sequence joins TRBV7-9 and TRBJ2-5; 11 positions agree with TRBD2. The CDR3 spans 16 residues. The germline V gene has CDR1 SEHNR and CDR2 FQNEAQ (reference sequence). Losses at the gene ends were 6 bases for V and 5 bases for J; bases not matched to a gene: 11. CDR3 region: CASSSGRAVLSETQYF. Written as DNA, the CDR3 is TGTGCCAGCAGTAGCGGGAGGGCCGTTTTATCTGAGACCCAGTACTTC.

This chain joins TRBV19 and TRBJ1-3; D unresolved. The germline V and J ends were trimmed by 7 bases and 3 bases, with 10 bases remaining between them. The germline V gene encodes CDR1 LNHDA and CDR2 SQIVND (reference sequence). CDR3 length: 13 residues. The CDR3 nucleotides are TGTGCCAGTATCGAGCCACTTGGAAACACCATATATTTT. This sequence encodes CASIEPLGNTIYF.

This clone was seen a single time. CDR3 in DNA: TGCGCCAGCAGCTTCTCTTCAGGGAGCACAGATACGCAGTATTTT. This translates into CASSFSSGSTDTQYF. The rearrangement links TRBV5-1 to TRBJ2-3, with D possibly matching TRBD1 (5 bases). Trimming cost V 2 bases and J 0 bases, with 10 bases left between them. The CDR3 consists of 15 residues. Germline V gene lookup returns CDR1 SGHRS and CDR2 YFSETQ.

V gene TRBV4-2 combines with J gene TRBJ1-4, with 8 bases matching TRBD1. Germline lookup yields CDR1 LGHNA and CDR2 YNFKEQ. This CDR3 spans 15 amino acids. Trimming took 1 base from V and 5 from J; bases not matched to a gene: 3. The CDR3 bases are TGTGCCAGCAGCCAAGGGACAGGGCTAAATGAAAAACTGTTTTTT. It yields the protein CASSQGTGLNEKLFF.

This chain links TRBV30 with TRBJ2-3; D is uncertain. The CDR3 is 11 amino acids. Trimming removed 3 bases at V and 6 bases at J, with 7 bases between. Germline CDR1 reads GTSNPN; CDR2 reads SVGIG (reference sequence). CDR3 region: CAWRVGDTQYF. The CDR3 coding sequence is TGTGCCTGGAGAGTCGGGGATACGCAGTATTTT.

The DNA of the CDR3 is TGTGCCAGCGGATGGGGGGGGACCACCGGGGAGCTGTTTTTT. Translated, it gives CASGWGGTTGELFF. The chain recombines TRBV27 with TRBJ2-2; 7 bases are a match to TRBD2. V dropped 8 bases and J dropped 4; count of bases not matched to a gene: 7. CDR3 length: 14 amino acids. Germline-derived CDR1 and CDR2 are MNHEY and SMNVEV (reference sequence).

The rearrangement uses TRBV13 and TRBJ1-1; possible D gene TRBD1, 6 bases. Per the germline V gene, CDR1 is PRHDT and CDR2 is FYEKMQ (reference sequence). V was trimmed by 5 bases and J by 5 bases, leaving 21 bases between them. This CDR3 is 16 amino acids long. CDR3 in DNA: TGTGCCAGCAGCCTCCTAATACAGGGAGGGAAAACTGAAGCTTTCTTT. Its translation is CASSLLIQGGKTEAFF.

The chain carries TRBV29-1 and TRBJ2-1, with TRBD2 matching 9 bases. The V gene's germline CDR1 is SQVTM and CDR2 ANQGSEA. V shed 6 bases, J shed 3 bases, and the junction held 6 bases outside the gene matches. The CDR3 sequence is 14 residues long. CDR3 region: CSVPGTSYYNEQFF. CDR3 coding DNA: TGCAGCGTCCCCGGGACTAGCTACTACAATGAGCAGTTCTTC.

The chain joins TRBV14 to TRBJ2-7, with D possibly TRBD1 on 5 matching bases. Germline-derived CDR1 and CDR2 are SGHDN and FVKESK. The CDR3 runs to 15 residues. The ends were cut back, 1 base at V and 6 bases at J, with 16 bases in the middle. CDR3 residues: CASSQAAGSISEQYF. In DNA form, the CDR3 reads TGTGCCAGCAGCCAAGCGGCAGGGTCAATCTCCGAGCAGTACTTC.

The V and J genes are TRBV10-3 and TRBJ2-2; 8 nucleotides match TRBD1. The germline CDR1 and CDR2 sequences are ENHRY and SYGVKD. CDR3 size: 19 residues. Trimming removed 2 bases from V and 1 base from J; junction bases left unmatched: 12. The CDR3 DNA reads TGTGCCATCAGTGAGATAAAATTAACGGGACAGGAGAACACCGGGGAGCTGTTTTTT. This translates into CAISEIKLTGQENTGELFF.

The rearrangement links TRBV9 to TRBJ2-4; 7 bases are shared with TRBD2. J gave up 5 bases and V 0 bases, and 5 bases lay outside the gene matches. Germline V gene sequence: CDR1 SGDLS, CDR2 YYNGEE. This CDR3 has 15 residues. CDR3: CASSVAGGRENIQYF. In DNA form, the CDR3 reads TGTGCCAGCAGCGTAGCGGGGGGACGGGAAAACATTCAGTACTTC. The full variable domain, rest sourced from reference TRBV9 and TRBJ2-4, is DSGVTQTPKHLITATGQRVTLRCSPRSGDLSVYWYQQSLDQGLQFLIQYYNGEERAKGNILERFSAQQFPDLHSELNLSSLELGDSALYFCASSVAGGRENIQYFGAGTRLSVL.

This clone was recorded once. The genes are TRBV6-5 and TRBJ1-4; D gene uncertain. From germline, CDR1 is MNHEY and CDR2 SVGAGI. The V end lost 6 bases, the J end lost 4 bases, and 9 bases lay between the germline ends. The CDR3 has 13 residues. The CDR3 loop is CASRRRVNEKLFF. The CDR3 region has the DNA TGTGCCAGCAGGCGACGGGTTAATGAAAAACTGTTTTTT.

The V gene is TRBV6-1, the J gene TRBJ1-1; D is unclear. The CDR3 totals 15 residues. Germline V gene sequence: CDR1 MNHNS, CDR2 SASEGT. Trimming removed 4 bases at V and 6 bases at J, with 18 bases between. Written as DNA, the CDR3 is TGTGCCAGCAGTGCAGTCGGGGTAGGGAGCGCTGAAGCTTTCTTT. As protein: CASSAVGVGSAEAFF.

This chain joins TRBV29-1 and TRBJ2-7; 14 bases are shared with TRBD2. This CDR3 region has 15 residues. With V trimmed by 4 bases and J by 6 bases, 8 bases remained unmatched. CDR1 and CDR2 (germline): SQVTM, ANQGSEA. The CDR3 nucleotides read TGCAGCGTTGGGGGCTGGACTAGCGGGAGGCCCGAGCAGTACTTC. It encodes CSVGGWTSGRPEQYF.

The genes are TRBV11-3 and TRBJ2-3; 7 bases match TRBD2. Per the germline V gene, CDR1 is SGHNT and CDR2 is YENEEA. V dropped 5 bases and J dropped 2; count of bases not matched to a gene: 4. This CDR3 comprises 14 residues. CDR3 residues: CASSRLADTDTQYF. The DNA for the CDR3 is TGTGCCAGCAGCCGACTAGCCGACACAGATACGCAGTATTTT.